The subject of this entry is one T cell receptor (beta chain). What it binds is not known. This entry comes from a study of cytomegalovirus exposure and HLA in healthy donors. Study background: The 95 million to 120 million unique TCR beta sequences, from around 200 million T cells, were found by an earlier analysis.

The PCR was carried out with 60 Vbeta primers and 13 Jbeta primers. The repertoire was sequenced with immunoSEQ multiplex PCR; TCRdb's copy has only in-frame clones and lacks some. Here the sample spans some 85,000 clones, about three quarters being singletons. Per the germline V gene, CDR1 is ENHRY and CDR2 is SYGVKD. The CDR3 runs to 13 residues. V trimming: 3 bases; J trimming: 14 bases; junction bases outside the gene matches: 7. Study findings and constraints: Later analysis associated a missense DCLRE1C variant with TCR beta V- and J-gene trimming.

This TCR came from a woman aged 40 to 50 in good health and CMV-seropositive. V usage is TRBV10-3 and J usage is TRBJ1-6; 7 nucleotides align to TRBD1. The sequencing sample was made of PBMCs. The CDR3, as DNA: TGTGCCATCAGTGACACGGACAGGTTAGCCCTCCACTTT. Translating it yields CAISDTDRLALHF.